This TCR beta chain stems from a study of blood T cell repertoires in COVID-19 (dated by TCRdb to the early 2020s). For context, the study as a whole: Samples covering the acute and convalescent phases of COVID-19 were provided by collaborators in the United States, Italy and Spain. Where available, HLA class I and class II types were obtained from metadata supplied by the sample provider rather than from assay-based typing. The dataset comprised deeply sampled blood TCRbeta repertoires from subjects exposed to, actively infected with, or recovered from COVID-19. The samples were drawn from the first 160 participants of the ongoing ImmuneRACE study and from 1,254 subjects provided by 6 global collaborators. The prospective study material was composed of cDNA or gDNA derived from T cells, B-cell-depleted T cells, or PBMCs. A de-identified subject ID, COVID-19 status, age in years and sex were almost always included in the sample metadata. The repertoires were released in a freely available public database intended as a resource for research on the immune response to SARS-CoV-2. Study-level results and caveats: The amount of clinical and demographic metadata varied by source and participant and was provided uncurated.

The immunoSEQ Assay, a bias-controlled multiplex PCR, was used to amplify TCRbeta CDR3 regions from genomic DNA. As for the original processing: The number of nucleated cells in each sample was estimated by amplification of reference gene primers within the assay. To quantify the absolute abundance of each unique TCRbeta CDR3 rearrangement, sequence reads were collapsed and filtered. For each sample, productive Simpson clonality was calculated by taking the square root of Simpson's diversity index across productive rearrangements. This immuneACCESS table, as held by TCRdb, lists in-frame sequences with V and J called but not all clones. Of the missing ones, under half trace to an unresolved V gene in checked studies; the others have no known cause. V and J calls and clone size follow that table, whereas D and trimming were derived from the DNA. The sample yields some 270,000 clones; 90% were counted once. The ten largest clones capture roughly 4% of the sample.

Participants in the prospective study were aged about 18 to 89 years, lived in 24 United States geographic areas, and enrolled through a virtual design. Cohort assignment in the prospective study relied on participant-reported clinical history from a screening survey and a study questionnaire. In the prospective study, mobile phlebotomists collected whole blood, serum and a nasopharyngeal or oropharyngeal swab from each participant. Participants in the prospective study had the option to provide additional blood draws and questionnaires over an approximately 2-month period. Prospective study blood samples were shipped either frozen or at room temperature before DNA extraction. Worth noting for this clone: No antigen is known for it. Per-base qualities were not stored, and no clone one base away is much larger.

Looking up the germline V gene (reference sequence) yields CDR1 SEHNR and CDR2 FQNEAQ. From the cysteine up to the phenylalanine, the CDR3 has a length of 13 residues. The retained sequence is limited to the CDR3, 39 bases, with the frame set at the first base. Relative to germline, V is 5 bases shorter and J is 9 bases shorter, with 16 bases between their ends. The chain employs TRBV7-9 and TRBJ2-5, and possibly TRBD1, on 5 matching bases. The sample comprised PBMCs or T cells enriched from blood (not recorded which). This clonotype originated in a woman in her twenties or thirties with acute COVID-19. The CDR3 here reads CASSPHPDSPQYF. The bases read TGTGCCAGCAGCCCGCACCCCGACAGTCCCCAGTACTTC.